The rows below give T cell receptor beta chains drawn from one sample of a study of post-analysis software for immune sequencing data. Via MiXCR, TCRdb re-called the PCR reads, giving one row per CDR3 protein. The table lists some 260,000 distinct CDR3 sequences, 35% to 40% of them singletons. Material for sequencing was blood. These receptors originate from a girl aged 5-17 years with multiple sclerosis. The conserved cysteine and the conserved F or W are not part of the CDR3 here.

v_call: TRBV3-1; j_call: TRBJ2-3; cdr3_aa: ASSQGRSTGTQY
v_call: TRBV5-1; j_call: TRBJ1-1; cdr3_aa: ASSLVIGGPNTEAF
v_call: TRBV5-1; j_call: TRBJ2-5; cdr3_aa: ASSWSQGPETQY
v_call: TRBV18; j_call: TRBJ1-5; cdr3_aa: ASSNTAGLGNQPQH
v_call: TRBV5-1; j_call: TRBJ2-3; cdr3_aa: ASSPWGNSGGGTDTQY
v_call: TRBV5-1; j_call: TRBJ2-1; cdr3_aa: ATSIGQGRNEQF
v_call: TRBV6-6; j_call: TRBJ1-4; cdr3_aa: ASSSDRVWNEKLF
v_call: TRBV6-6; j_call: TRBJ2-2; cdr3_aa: ASSPVGLAVMELF
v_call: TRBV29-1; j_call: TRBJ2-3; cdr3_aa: SVGQGGTDTQY
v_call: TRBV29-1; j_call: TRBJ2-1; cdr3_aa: SGTGTGVGNEQF
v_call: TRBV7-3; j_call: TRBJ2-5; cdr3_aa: ASSAISGKEETQY
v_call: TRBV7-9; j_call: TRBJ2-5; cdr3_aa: ASSLSRDYQETQY
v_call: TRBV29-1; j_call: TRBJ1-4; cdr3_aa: SGMGRGEKLF
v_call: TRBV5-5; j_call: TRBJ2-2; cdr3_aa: ASSLIPPPGTGELF
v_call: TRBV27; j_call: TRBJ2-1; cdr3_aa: ASGTGTGAVNEQF
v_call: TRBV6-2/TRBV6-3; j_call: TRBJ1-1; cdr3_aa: ASTSITGMTEAF